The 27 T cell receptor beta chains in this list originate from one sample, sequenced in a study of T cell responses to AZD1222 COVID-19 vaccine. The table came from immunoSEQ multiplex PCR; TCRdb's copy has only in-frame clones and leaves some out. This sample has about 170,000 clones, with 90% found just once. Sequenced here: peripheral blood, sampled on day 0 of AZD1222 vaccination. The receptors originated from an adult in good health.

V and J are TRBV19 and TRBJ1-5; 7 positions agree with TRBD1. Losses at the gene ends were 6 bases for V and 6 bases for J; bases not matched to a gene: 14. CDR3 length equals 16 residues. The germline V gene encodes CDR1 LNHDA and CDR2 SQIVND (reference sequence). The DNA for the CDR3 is TGTGCCAGTAGCCGTGCAAGAGACAGGGAAGGTCAGCCCCAGCATTTT. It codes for CASSRARDREGQPQHF. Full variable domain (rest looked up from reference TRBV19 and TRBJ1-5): DGGITQSPKYLFRKEGQNVTLSCEQNLNHDAMYWYRQDPGQGLRLIYYSQIVNDFQKGDIAEGYSVSREKKESFPLTVTSAQKNPTAFYLCASSRARDREGQPQHFGDGTRLSIL.

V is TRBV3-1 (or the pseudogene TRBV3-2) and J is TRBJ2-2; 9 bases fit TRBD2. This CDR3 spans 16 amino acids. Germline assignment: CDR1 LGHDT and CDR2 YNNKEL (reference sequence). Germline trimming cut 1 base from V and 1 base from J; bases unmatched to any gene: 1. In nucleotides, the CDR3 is TGTGCCAGCAGCCAAGTAGCGGGGGTGAACACCGGGGAGCTGTTTTTT. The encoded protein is CASSQVAGVNTGELFF.

CDR3 amino acids: CASSVVQESFDTQYF. The CDR3 bases are TGTGCCAGCAGCGTAGTACAGGAATCCTTTGATACGCAGTATTTT. This sequence joins TRBV9 and TRBJ2-3; tentative D call: TRBD1 (5 bases). The CDR3 is 15 amino acids. Germline CDR1 reads SGDLS; CDR2 reads YYNGEE. The V end lost 0 bases, the J end lost 6 bases, and 14 bases lay between the germline ends.

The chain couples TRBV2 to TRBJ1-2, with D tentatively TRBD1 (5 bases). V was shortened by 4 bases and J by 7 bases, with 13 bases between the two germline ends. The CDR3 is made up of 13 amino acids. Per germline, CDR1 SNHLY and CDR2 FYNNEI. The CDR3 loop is CASSVRGARGYTF. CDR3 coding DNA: TGTGCCAGCAGTGTACGAGGGGCGCGTGGCTACACCTTC.

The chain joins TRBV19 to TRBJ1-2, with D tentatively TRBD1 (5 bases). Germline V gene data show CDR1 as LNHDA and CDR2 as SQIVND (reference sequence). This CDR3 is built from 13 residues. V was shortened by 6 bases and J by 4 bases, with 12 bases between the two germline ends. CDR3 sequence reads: CASSPQVGYGYTF. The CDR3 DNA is TGTGCCAGTAGCCCACAGGTGGGCTATGGCTACACCTTC.

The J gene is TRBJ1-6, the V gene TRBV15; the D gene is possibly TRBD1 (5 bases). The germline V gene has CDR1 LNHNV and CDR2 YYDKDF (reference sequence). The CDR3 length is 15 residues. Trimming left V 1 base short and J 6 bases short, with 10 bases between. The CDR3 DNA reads TGTGCCACCAGCAGAGGCGAGACAGCTAATTCACCCCTCCACTTT. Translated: CATSRGETANSPLHF.

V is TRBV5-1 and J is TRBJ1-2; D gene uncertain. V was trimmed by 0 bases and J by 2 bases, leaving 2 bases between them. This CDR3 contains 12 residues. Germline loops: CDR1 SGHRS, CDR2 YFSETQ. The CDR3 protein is CASSLVNYGYTF. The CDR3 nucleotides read TGCGCCAGCAGCTTGGTAAACTATGGCTACACCTTC.

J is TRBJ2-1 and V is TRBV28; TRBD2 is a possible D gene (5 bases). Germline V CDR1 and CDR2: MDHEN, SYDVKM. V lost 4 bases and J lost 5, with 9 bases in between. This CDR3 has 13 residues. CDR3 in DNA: TGTGCCAGCAGTTACGGGGAGAACAATGAGCAGTTCTTC. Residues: CASSYGENNEQFF.

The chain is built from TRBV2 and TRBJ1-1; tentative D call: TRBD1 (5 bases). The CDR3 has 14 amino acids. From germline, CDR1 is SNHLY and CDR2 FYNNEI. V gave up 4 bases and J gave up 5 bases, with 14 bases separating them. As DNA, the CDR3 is TGTGCCAGCAGTGTCTGGGGGAGGTTAACTGAAGCTTTCTTT. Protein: CASSVWGRLTEAFF.

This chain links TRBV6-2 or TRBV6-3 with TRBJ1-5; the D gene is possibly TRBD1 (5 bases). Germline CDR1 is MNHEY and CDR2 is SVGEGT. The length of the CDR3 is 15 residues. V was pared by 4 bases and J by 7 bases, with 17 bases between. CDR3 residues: CASSSQGVAGQPQHF. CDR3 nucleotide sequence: TGTGCCAGCAGTTCGCAGGGTGTAGCGGGACAGCCCCAGCATTTT.

The CDR3 nucleotides are TGTGCCACCAGCAGAGAGAAGCGGGGCTACGAGCAGTACTTC. This codes for CATSREKRGYEQYF. The rearrangement links TRBV15 to TRBJ2-7; 7 bases are a match to TRBD2. The V and J ends lost 0 bases and 3 bases, in that order; junction bases with no gene match: 2. The CDR3 has 14 residues. Looked up from germline, CDR1 is LNHNV and CDR2 is YYDKDF (reference sequence).

The CDR3 DNA follows: TGTGCCAGCTCACCCCGTAGCGGGGGGGTGTGGGAGACCCAGTACTTC. Translating gives CASSPRSGGVWETQYF. This chain links TRBV18 with TRBJ2-5; 11 bases match TRBD2. The V gene end was trimmed by 3 bases and the J gene end by 5 bases; junction bases not matched to a gene: 8. The CDR3 extends over 16 amino acids. Germline V CDR1 and CDR2: KGHSH, LQKENI.

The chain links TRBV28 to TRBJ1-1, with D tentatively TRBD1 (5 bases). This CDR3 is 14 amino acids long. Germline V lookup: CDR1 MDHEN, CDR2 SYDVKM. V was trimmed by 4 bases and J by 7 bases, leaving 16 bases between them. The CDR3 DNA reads TGTGCCAGCAGTTCACCAGGGAGAGGAGTTGAAGCTTTCTTT. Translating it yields CASSSPGRGVEAFF.

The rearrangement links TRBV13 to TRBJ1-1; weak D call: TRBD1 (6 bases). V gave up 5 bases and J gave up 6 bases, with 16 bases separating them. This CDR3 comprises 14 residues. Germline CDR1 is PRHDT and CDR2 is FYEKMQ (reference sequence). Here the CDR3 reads CASSRSTGRAEAFF. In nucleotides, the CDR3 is TGTGCCAGCAGCCGCAGTACAGGGCGGGCTGAAGCTTTCTTT.

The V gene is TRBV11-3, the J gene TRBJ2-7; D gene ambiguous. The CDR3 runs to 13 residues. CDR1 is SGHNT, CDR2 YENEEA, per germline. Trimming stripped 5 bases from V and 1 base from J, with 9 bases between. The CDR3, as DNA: TGTGCCAGCAGCCCTCACCGGTCCTACGAGCAGTACTTC. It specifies CASSPHRSYEQYF. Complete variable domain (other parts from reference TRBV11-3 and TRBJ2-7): EAGVVQSPRYKIIEKKQPVAFWCNPISGHNTLYWYLQNLGQGPELLIRYENEEAVDDSQLPKDRFSAERLKGVDSTLKIQPAELGDSAVYLCASSPHRSYEQYFGPGTRLTVT.

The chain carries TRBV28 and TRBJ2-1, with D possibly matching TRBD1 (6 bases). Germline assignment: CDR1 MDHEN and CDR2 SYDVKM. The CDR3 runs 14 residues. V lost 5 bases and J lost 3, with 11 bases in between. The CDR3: CASSPRTDYNEQFF. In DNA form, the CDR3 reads TGTGCCAGCAGTCCAAGGACAGACTACAATGAGCAGTTCTTC.

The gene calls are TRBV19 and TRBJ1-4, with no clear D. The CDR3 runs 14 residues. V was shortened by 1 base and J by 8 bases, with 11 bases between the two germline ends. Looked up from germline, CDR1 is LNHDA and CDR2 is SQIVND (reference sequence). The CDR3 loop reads CASSIAGRLEKLFF. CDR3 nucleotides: TGTGCCAGTAGTATAGCGGGCAGGCTCGAAAAACTGTTTTTT. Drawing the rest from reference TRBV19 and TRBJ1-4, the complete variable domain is DGGITQSPKYLFRKEGQNVTLSCEQNLNHDAMYWYRQDPGQGLRLIYYSQIVNDFQKGDIAEGYSVSREKKESFPLTVTSAQKNPTAFYLCASSIAGRLEKLFFGSGTQLSVL.

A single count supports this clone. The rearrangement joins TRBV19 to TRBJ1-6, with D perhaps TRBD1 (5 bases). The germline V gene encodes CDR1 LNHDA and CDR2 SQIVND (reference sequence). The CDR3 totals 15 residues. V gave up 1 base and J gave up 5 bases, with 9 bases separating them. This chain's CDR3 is CASSIVVQDNSPLHF. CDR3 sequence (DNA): TGTGCCAGTAGTATAGTTGTACAGGATAATTCACCCCTCCACTTT.

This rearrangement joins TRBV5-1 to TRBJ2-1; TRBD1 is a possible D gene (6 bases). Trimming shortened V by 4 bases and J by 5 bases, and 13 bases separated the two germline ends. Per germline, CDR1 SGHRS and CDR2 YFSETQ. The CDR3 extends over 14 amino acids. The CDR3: CASSDRQAHNEQFF. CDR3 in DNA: TGCGCCAGCAGCGACCGACAGGCCCACAATGAGCAGTTCTTC. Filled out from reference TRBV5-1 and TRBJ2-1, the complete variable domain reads KAGVTQTPRYLIKTRGQQVTLSCSPISGHRSVSWYQQTPGQGLQFLFEYFSETQRNKGNFPGRFSGRQFSNSRSEMNVSTLELGDSALYLCASSDRQAHNEQFFGPGTRLTVL.

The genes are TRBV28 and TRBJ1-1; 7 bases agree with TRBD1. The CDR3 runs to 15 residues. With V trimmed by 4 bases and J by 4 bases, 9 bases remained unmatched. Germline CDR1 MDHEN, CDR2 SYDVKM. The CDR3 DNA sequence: TGTGCCAGCAGTTACACAGGGGCGAAGAGCACTGAAGCTTTCTTT. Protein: CASSYTGAKSTEAFF. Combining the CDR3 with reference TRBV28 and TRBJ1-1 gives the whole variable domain DVKVTQSSRYLVKRTGEKVFLECVQDMDHENMFWYRQDPGLGLRLIYFSYDVKMKEKGDIPEGYSVSREKKERFSLILESASTNQTSMYLCASSYTGAKSTEAFFGQGTRLTVV.

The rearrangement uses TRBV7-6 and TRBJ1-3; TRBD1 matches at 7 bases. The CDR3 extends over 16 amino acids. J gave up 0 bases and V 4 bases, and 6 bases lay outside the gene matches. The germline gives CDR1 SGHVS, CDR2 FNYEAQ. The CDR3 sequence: CASSSSGTASGNTIYF. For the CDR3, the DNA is TGTGCCAGCAGCTCTTCTGGGACAGCCTCTGGAAACACCATATATTTT.

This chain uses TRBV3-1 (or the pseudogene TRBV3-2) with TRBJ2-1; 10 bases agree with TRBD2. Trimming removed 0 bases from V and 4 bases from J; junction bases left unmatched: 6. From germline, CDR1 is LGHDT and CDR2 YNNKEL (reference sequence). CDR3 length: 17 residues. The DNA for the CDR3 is TGTGCCAGCAGCCAAGACAGGACTAGCGGAGATTACAATGAGCAGTTCTTC. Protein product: CASSQDRTSGDYNEQFF.

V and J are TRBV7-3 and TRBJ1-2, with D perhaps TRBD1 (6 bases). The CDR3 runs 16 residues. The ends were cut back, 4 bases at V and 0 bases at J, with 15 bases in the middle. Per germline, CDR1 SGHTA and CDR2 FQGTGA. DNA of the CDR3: TGTGCCAGCAGCTCAAACCCGGGACACTCTAACTATGGCTACACCTTC. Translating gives CASSSNPGHSNYGYTF.

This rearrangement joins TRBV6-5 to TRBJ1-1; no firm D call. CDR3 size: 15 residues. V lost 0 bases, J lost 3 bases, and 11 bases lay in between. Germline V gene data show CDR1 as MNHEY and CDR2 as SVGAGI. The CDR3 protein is CASSYSQDLYTEAFF. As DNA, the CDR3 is TGTGCCAGCAGTTACTCCCAGGACCTCTACACTGAAGCTTTCTTT.

CDR3 in DNA: TGTGCCAGCAGCCAAAAGCCTTCCGGGAAGGGGACTGAAGCTTTCTTT. This gives the protein CASSQKPSGKGTEAFF. The genes are TRBV14 and TRBJ1-1; weak D call: TRBD1 (5 bases). Germline V CDR1 and CDR2: SGHDN, FVKESK. With 2 bases removed from V and 5 bases from J, the gap between germline ends came to 18 bases. The CDR3 runs to 16 residues.

The CDR3 nucleotides read TGTGCCAGCAGGGGACAGCAGGGGGCGGAGACCCAGTACTTC. It translates to CASRGQQGAETQYF. V is TRBV28 and J is TRBJ2-5, with TRBD1 matching 8 bases. The CDR3 length is 14 residues. The germline CDR1 and CDR2 sequences are MDHEN and SYDVKM. V shed 6 bases and J 5 bases; nucleotides not matched to a gene: 8.

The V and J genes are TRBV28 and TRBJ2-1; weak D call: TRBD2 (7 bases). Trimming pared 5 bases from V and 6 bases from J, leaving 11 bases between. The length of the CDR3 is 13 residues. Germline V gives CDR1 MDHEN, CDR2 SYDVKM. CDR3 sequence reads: CASSLGGGNEQFF. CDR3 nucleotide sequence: TGTGCCAGCAGTCTAGGGGGGGGCAATGAGCAGTTCTTC.